This TCR beta chain was sequenced in a study of cytomegalovirus exposure and HLA in healthy donors. This clone has only a few counts. 13 Jbeta primers and 60 Vbeta primers were used for the PCR. This table comes from immunoSEQ multiplex PCR, and its TCRdb copy is limited to in-frame clones, with some not included. This repertoire shows about 160,000 clones, roughly 80% found once; its top ten account for 4.3%. V dropped 2 bases and J dropped 5 bases, with 12 bases sitting between them. Per the germline V gene, CDR1 is MNHNY and CDR2 is SVGAGI (reference sequence). The CDR3 covers 15 residues. Specimen: PBMCs. The sequence derives from a man aged 35-49 years in good health and CMV-seronegative. J is TRBJ2-2 and V is TRBV6-6; the D gene is possibly TRBD1 (6 bases). As DNA, the CDR3 is TGTGCCAGCAGTTACCCCTCAGGGGTTACCGGGGAGCTGTTTTTT. Residues: CASSYPSGVTGELFF.